These 13 T cell receptor beta chains were all obtained from the same sample, sequenced in a study of T cells expressing NK-cell markers. TCRdb processed the 5' RACE reads again and assigns one entry to each CDR3 protein, with no DNA. The sample has about 540,000 distinct CDR3 sequences. Sequenced sample: blood T cells: a sorted CD56 or NKG2C T cell subset, CD4+ or CD8+ T cells, or bulk PBMC T cells (not recorded which). Every receptor here comes from a man between 18 and 35 years old in good health.

The chain recombines TRBV20-1 with TRBJ1-1; the D call from TCRdb, TRBD1, cannot be confirmed without DNA. CDR1 DFQATT and CDR2 SNEGSKA come from the germline V gene (reference sequence). The length of the CDR3 is 13 residues. The CDR3 here is CSARSPMNTEAFF.

V and J are TRBV20-1 and TRBJ2-2; TCRdb's D call of TRBD1 is untestable without DNA. The CDR3 has 15 residues. Germline values: CDR1 DFQATT, CDR2 SNEGSKA (reference sequence). CDR3 loop: CSVLGRGRNTGELFF.

The V gene is TRBV13, the J gene TRBJ2-4; TCRdb's D gene call, TRBD1, goes unchecked for lack of DNA. Germline values: CDR1 PRHDT, CDR2 FYEKMQ (reference sequence). This CDR3 spans 15 amino acids. The CDR3 sequence: CASSIYRDRGNIQYF.

This chain links TRBV3-1 with TRBJ2-2. The CDR3 has 17 amino acids. Germline V gene lookup returns CDR1 LGHDT and CDR2 YNNKEL (reference sequence). Here the CDR3 reads CASSLTLGLAGTGELFF. Full variable domain (missing parts from reference TRBV3-1 and TRBJ2-2): DTAVSQTPKYLVTQMGNDKSIKCEQNLGHDTMYWYKQDSKKFLKIMFSYNNKELIINETVPNRFSPKSPDKAHLNLHINSLELGDSAVYFCASSLTLGLAGTGELFFGEGSRLTVL.

The chain recombines TRBV5-1 with TRBJ2-1; TCRdb names TRBD1, which stays unverified in the absence of DNA. The V gene's germline CDR1 is SGHRS and CDR2 YFSETQ. CDR3 length equals 13 residues. The CDR3 sequence: CASSWTGYNEQFF.

This chain links TRBV3-1 with TRBJ2-2; TCRdb proposes TRBD1, but this gene call is untestable without DNA. This CDR3 comprises 14 residues. Germline V gives CDR1 LGHDT, CDR2 YNNKEL (reference sequence). CDR3 loop: CASSPRTGTGELFF. The full variable domain, completed using reference TRBV3-1 and TRBJ2-2, is DTAVSQTPKYLVTQMGNDKSIKCEQNLGHDTMYWYKQDSKKFLKIMFSYNNKELIINETVPNRFSPKSPDKAHLNLHINSLELGDSAVYFCASSPRTGTGELFFGEGSRLTVL.

The chain is built from TRBV11-2 and TRBJ2-1; the TCRdb D gene call, TRBD2, has no DNA to confirm it. There are 17 residues in the CDR3. Germline CDR1 reads SGHAT; CDR2 reads FQNNGV. The CDR3 loop reads CASSFMILAGRYNEQFF.

The chain couples TRBV6-1 to TRBJ2-2; the D gene TCRdb calls, TRBD2, cannot be checked with no DNA. Looked up from germline, CDR1 is MNHNS and CDR2 is SASEGT. CDR3 length: 13 residues. The CDR3 protein is CASRRDTRGELFF.

This CDR3 is CASSLRTGNYYEQYF. The chain is built from TRBV12-3 or TRBV12-4 and TRBJ2-7; TCRdb calls TRBD1, which cannot be checked without DNA. The CDR3 runs to 15 residues.

The chain uses TRBV12-3 or TRBV12-4 and TRBJ2-2. The CDR3 consists of 14 residues. The CDR3 spells CASSLLGYTGELFF.

The V gene is TRBV3-1, the J gene TRBJ2-5; TCRdb picks TRBD1, but there is no DNA to check that call. The V gene's germline CDR1 is LGHDT and CDR2 YNNKEL (reference sequence). The CDR3 has 14 residues. The CDR3 reads CASSQGTVKETQYF.

This chain's CDR3 is CASRTGQGVATNEKLFF. The rearrangement joins TRBV12-3 or TRBV12-4 to TRBJ1-4; the D call of TRBD1 rests on TCRdb alone, since no DNA is present to check it. The CDR3 runs to 17 residues.

The rearrangement links TRBV15 to TRBJ2-7; TCRdb designates TRBD1, a call that cannot be tested without DNA. The V gene's germline CDR1 is LNHNV and CDR2 YYDKDF (reference sequence). The CDR3 is made up of 14 amino acids. This CDR3 is CATSQRTGGIEQYF.